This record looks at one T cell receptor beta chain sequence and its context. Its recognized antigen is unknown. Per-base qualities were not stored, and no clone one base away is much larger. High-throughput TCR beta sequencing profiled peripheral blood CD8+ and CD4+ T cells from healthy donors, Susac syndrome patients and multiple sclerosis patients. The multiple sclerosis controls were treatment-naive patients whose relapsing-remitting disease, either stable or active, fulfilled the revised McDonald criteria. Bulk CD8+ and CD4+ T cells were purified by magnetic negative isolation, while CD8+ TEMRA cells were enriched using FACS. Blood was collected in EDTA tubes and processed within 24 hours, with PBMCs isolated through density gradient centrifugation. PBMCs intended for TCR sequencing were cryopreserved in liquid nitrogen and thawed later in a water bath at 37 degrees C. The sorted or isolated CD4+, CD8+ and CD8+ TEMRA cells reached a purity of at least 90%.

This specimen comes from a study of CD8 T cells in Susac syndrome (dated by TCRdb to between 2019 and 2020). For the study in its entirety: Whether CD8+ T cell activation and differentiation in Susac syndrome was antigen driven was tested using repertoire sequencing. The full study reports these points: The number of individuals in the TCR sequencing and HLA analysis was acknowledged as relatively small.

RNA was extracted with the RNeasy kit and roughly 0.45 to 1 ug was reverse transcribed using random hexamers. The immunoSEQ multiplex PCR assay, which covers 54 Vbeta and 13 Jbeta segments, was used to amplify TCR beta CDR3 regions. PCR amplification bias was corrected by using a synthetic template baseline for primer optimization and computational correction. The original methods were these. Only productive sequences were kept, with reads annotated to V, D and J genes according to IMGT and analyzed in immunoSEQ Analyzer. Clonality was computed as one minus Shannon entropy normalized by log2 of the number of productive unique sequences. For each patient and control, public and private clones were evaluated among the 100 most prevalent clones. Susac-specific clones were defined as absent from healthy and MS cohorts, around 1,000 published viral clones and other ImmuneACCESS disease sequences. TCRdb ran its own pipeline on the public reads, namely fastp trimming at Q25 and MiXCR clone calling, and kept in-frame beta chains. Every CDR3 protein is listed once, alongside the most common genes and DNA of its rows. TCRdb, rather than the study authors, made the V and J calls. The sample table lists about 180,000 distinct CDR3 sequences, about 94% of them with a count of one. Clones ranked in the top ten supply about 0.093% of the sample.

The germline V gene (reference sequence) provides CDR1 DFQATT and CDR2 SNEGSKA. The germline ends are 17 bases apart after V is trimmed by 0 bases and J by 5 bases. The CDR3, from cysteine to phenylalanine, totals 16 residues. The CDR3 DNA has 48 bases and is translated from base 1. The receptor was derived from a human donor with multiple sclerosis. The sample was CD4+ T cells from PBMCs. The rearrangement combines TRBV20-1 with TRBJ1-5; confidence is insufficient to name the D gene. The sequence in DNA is TGCAGTGCTAGAGATTCGGGCCAGCATAGGCATCAGCCCCAGCATTTT. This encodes CSARDSGQHRHQPQHF.